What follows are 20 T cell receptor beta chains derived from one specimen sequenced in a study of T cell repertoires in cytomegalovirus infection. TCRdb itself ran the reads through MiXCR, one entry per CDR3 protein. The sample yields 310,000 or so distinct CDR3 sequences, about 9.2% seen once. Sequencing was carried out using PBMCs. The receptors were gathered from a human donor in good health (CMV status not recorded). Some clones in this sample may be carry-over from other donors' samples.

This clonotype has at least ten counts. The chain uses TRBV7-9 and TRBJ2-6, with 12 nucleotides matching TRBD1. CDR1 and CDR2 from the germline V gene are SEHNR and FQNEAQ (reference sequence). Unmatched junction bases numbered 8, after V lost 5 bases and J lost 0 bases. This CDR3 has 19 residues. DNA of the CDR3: TGTGCCAGCAGCCATCAGCCGGGACAGGGGGCCTCTGGGGCCAACGTCCTGACTTTC. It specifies CASSHQPGQGASGANVLTF.

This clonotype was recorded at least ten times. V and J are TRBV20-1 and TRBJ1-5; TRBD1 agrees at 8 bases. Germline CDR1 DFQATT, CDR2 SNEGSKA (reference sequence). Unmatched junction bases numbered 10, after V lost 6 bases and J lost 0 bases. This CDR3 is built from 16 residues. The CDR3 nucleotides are TGCAGTGCGCGGGACAGGAGTTCTTATAGCAATCAGCCCCAGCATTTT. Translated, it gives CSARDRSSYSNQPQHF.

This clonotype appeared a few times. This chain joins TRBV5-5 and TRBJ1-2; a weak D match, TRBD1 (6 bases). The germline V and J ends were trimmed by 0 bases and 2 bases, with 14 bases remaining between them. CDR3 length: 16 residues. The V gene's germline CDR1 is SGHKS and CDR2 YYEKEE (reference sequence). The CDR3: CASSLDYGTGNYGYTF. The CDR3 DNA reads TGTGCCAGCAGCTTGGATTACGGAACAGGGAACTATGGCTACACCTTC.

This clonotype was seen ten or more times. In DNA form, the CDR3 reads TGTGCCAGCAGTTTAGGTCGGACAGGGGGTAACCCTGAAGCTTTCTTT. Its protein product is CASSLGRTGGNPEAFF. The chain joins TRBV12-3 or TRBV12-4 to TRBJ1-1; TRBD1 aligns across 10 bases. This CDR3 has 16 amino acids. V shed 1 base and J 6 bases; nucleotides not matched to a gene: 8.

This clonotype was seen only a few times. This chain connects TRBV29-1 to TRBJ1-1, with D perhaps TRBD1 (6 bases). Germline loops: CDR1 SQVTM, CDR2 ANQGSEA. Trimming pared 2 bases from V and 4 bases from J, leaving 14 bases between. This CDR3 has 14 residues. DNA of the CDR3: TGCAGCGTTGAACGTCAGGGGTGGGCCACTGAAGCTTTCTTT. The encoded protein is CSVERQGWATEAFF.

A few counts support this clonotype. The chain's CDR3 is CASSQGGILEAFF. CDR3 bases: TGTGCCAGCAGCCAAGGAGGGATCCTTGAAGCTTTCTTT. This chain connects TRBV14 to TRBJ1-1, with no clear D. The CDR3 is 13 amino acids. The germline V and J ends were trimmed by 1 base and 7 bases, with 10 bases remaining between them. CDR1 and CDR2 from the germline V gene are SGHDN and FVKESK.

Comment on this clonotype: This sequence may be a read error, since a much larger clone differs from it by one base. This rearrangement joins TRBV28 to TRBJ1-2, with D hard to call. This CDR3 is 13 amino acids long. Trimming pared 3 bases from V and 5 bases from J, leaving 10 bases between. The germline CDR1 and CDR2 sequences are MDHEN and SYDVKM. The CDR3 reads CASSFGQVYGYTF. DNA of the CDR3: TGTGCCAGCAGTTTCGGTCAGGTGTATGGCTACACCTTC.

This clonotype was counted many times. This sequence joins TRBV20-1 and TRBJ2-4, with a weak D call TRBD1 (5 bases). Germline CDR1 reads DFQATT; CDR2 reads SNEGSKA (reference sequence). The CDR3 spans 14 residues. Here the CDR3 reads CSAGLTGLQNIQYF. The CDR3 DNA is TGCAGCGCCGGCCTCACAGGCCTCCAAAACATTCAGTACTTC.

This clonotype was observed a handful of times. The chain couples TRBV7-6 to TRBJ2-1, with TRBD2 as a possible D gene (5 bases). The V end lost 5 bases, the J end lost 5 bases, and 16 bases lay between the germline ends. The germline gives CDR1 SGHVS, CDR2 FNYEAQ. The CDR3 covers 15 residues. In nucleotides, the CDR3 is TGTGCCAGCAGCCGTAACGGGGTAAGGGACAATGAGCAGTTCTTC. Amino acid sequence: CASSRNGVRDNEQFF. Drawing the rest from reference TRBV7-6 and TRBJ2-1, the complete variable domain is GAGVSQSPRYKVTKRGQDVALRCDPISGHVSLYWYRQALGQGPEFLTYFNYEAQQDKSGLPNDRFSAERPEGSISTLTIQRTEQRDSAMYRCASSRNGVRDNEQFFGPGTRLTVL.

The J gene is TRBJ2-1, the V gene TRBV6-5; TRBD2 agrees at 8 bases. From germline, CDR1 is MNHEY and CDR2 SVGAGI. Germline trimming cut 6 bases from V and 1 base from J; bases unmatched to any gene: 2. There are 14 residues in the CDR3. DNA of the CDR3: TGTGCCAGCAGCAAGCGGGGGTCCTACAATGAGCAGTTCTTC. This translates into CASSKRGSYNEQFF.

The DNA for the CDR3 is TGCAGTGCGGGCCTGAACACTGAAGCTTTCTTT. Amino acids: CSAGLNTEAFF. J is TRBJ1-1 and V is TRBV20-1, with D hard to call. The CDR3 covers 11 residues. From germline, CDR1 is DFQATT and CDR2 SNEGSKA (reference sequence). V was shortened by 6 bases and J by 0 bases, with 5 bases between the two germline ends.

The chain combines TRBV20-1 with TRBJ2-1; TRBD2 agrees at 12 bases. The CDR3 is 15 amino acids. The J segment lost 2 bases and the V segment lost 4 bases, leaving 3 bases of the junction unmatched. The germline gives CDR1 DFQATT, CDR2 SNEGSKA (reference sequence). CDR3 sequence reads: CSATTSGGPYNEQFF. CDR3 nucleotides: TGCAGTGCTACAACTAGCGGGGGGCCCTACAATGAGCAGTTCTTC.

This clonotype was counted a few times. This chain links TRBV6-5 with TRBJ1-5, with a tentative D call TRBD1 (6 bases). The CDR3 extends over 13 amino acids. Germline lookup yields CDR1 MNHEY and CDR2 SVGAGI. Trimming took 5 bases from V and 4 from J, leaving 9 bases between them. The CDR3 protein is CASSRTVNQPQHF. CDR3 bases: TGTGCCAGCAGTCGGACAGTAAATCAGCCCCAGCATTTT.

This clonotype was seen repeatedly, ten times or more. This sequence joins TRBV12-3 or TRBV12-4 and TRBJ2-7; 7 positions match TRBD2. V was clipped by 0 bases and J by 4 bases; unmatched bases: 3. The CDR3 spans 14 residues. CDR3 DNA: TGTGCCAGCAGTTTAGCGGGGGGGACTTACGAGCAGTACTTC. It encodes CASSLAGGTYEQYF.

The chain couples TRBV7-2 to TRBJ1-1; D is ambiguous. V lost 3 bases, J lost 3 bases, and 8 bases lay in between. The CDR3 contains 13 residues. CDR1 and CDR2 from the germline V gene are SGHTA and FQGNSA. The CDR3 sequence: CASSFGRDTEAFF. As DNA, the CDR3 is TGTGCCAGCAGCTTCGGGCGGGACACTGAAGCTTTCTTT.

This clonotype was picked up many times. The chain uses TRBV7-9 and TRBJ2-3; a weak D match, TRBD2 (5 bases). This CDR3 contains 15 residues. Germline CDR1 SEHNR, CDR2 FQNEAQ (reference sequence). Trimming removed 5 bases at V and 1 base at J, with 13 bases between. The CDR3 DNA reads TGTGCCAGCAGCACTGGCGGAGGCCGCACAGATACGCAGTATTTT. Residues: CASSTGGGRTDTQYF.

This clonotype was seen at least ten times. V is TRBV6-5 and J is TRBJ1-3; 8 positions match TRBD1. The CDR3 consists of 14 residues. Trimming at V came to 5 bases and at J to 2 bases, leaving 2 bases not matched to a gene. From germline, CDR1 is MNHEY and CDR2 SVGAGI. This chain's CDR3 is CASSEDRAGNTIYF. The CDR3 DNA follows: TGTGCCAGCAGTGAGGACAGGGCTGGAAACACCATATATTTT.

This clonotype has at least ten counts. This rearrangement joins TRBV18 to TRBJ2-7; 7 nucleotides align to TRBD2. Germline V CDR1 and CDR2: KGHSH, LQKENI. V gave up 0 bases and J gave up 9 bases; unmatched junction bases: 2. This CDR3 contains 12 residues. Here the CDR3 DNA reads TGTGCCAGCTCACCACCTTCGGGGGGGCAGTACTTC. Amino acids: CASSPPSGGQYF.

CDR3 amino acids: CASSPDGVSEAFF. The CDR3 region has the DNA TGTGCCAGCTCACCGGACGGAGTCTCTGAAGCTTTCTTT. This chain links TRBV18 with TRBJ1-1; D not certain. This CDR3 comprises 13 residues. Germline V gene data show CDR1 as KGHSH and CDR2 as LQKENI. With 3 bases removed from V and 6 bases from J, the gap between germline ends came to 11 bases.

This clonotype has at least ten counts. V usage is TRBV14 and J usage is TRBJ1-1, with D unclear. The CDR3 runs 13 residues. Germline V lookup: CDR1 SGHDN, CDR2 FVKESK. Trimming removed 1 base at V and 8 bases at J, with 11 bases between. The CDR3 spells CASSQGWDREAFF. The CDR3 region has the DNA TGTGCCAGCAGCCAAGGTTGGGATAGGGAAGCTTTCTTT. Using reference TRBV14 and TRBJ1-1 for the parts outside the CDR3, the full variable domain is EAGVTQFPSHSVIEKGQTVTLRCDPISGHDNLYWYRRVMGKEIKFLLHFVKESKQDESGMPNNRFLAERTGGTYSTLKVQPAELEDSGVYFCASSQGWDREAFFGQGTRLTVV.